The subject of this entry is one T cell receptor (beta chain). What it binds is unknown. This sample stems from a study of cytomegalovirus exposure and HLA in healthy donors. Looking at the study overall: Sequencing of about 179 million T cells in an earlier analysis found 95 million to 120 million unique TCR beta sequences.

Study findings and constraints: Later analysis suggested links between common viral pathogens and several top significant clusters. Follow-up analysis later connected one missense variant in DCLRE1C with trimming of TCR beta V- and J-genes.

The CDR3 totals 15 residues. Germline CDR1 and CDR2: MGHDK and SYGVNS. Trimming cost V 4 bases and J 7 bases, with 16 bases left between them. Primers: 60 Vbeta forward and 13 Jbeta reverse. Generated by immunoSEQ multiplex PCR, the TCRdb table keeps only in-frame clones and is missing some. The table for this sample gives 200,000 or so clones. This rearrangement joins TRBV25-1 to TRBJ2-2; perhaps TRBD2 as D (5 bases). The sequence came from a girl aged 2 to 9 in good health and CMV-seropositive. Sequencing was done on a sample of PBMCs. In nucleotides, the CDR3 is TGTGCCAGCAGTGGACTACCCCCATTGGGCGGGGAGCTGTTTTTT. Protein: CASSGLPPLGGELFF.